A single sample gave rise to the 16 T cell receptor beta chains below, sequenced in a study of vaccination and CD4 T cells after COVID-19. Documented treatment: approximately nine-day PBMC culture with coronavirus spike peptide pools or control peptides (ViraFEST assay). These receptors have no identified antigens. With the Oncomine TCR Beta short-read assay, DNA from cultured CD4+ T cells was sequenced. TCRdb used MiXCR to reprocess the PCR reads, holding one entry per CDR3 protein. This sample has under 15,000 distinct CDR3 sequences, with about 31% found just once. This specimen was CD4+ T cells from blood, cultured in vitro, taken after SARS-CoV-2 vaccination. The receptors derive from a human donor who had recovered from COVID-19.

As to this clonotype: A junction end diverges from the germline sequence, so it may reflect a read error. This rearrangement joins TRBV5-1 to TRBJ1-1, with D hard to call. Germline loops: CDR1 SGHRS, CDR2 YFSETQ. CDR3 length: 17 amino acids. The CDR3 DNA is TGCGCCAGCAGCTTGGGTCTATCCCCCCTGGGGAACACTGAGGCTTTCTTT. It specifies CASSLGLSPLGNTEAFF. Using reference TRBV5-1 and TRBJ1-1 for the parts outside the CDR3, the full variable domain is KAGVTQTPRYLIKTRGQQVTLSCSPISGHRSVSWYQQTPGQGLQFLFEYFSETQRNKGNFPGRFSGRQFSNSRSEMNVSTLELGDSALYLCASSLGLSPLGNTEAFFGQGTRLTVV.

The V and J genes are TRBV7-8 and TRBJ1-2, with D possibly matching TRBD1 (5 bases). The CDR3 contains 12 residues. CDR1 is SGHVS and CDR2 is FQNEAQ in the germline V gene. The V and J ends lost 4 bases and 5 bases respectively, with 8 bases between them. CDR3 loop: CASSSQGYGYTF. DNA for the CDR3: TGTGCCAGCAGCTCTCAGGGTTATGGCTACACCTTC.

The chain recombines TRBV7-2 with TRBJ2-6; 9 bases match TRBD1. J lost 0 bases, V lost 3 bases, and 3 bases had no gene match. Looked up from germline, CDR1 is SGHTA and CDR2 is FQGNSA. This CDR3 contains 17 residues. CDR3 in DNA: TGTGCCAGCAGCTTGTTGGGACAGGGCTCTGGGGCCAACGTCCTGACTTTC. Protein: CASSLLGQGSGANVLTF.

J is TRBJ2-7 and V is TRBV7-8; 9 bases are shared with TRBD2. Trimming took 8 bases from V and 3 from J; bases not matched to a gene: 11. CDR3 length: 15 residues. CDR1 is SGHVS and CDR2 is FQNEAQ in the germline V gene. CDR3 region: CASRPLREGVYEQYF. Here the CDR3 DNA reads TGTGCCAGCCGACCCTTGCGGGAGGGCGTCTACGAGCAGTACTTC.

The chain recombines TRBV12-3 or TRBV12-4 with TRBJ1-3; the D gene is possibly TRBD1 (6 bases). The ends were cut back, 7 bases at V and 2 bases at J, with 12 bases in the middle. This CDR3 comprises 14 residues. The CDR3 spells CASMVWTAGNTIYF. As DNA, the CDR3 is TGTGCCAGCATGGTGTGGACAGCTGGAAACACCATATATTTT.

The chain carries TRBV19 and TRBJ2-2; TRBD1 matches 11 bases. The CDR3 extends over 16 amino acids. Germline values: CDR1 LNHDA, CDR2 SQIVND (reference sequence). V trimming: 3 bases; J trimming: 2 bases; junction bases outside the gene matches: 2. CDR3 region: CASSIGTGGNTGELFF. The CDR3 DNA reads TGTGCCAGTAGTATCGGGACAGGGGGAAACACCGGGGAGCTGTTTTTT. The full variable domain, with the rest looked up from reference TRBV19 and TRBJ2-2, is DGGITQSPKYLFRKEGQNVTLSCEQNLNHDAMYWYRQDPGQGLRLIYYSQIVNDFQKGDIAEGYSVSREKKESFPLTVTSAQKNPTAFYLCASSIGTGGNTGELFFGEGSRLTVL.

The chain is built from TRBV11-2 and TRBJ1-3; D remains unclear. This CDR3 spans 15 amino acids. Trimming cost V 8 bases and J 4 bases, with 18 bases left between them. Germline V gene sequence: CDR1 SGHAT, CDR2 FQNNGV. CDR3 DNA sequence: TGTGCCAGCCGCTCCTTTGTCAGCCACGGAAACACCATATATTTT. It codes for CASRSFVSHGNTIYF.

CDR3 DNA sequence: TGTGCCAGCAGACCAGGAGGTGGGGGCTATGGCTACACCTTC. It codes for CASRPGGGGYGYTF. V gene TRBV5-8 combines with J gene TRBJ1-2; maybe TRBD1 (5 bases). V dropped 5 bases and J dropped 4 bases, with 15 bases sitting between them. This CDR3 is 14 amino acids long. Germline V gene sequence: CDR1 SGHTS, CDR2 YDEGEE. Full variable domain (missing parts from reference TRBV5-8 and TRBJ1-2): EAGVTQSPTHLIKTRGQQATLRCSPISGHTSVYWYQQALGLGLQFLLWYDEGEERNRGNFPPRFSGRQFPNYSSELNVNALELEDSALYLCASRPGGGGYGYTFGSGTRLTVV.

This rearrangement joins TRBV11-3 to TRBJ1-6; the D is unclear. V dropped 4 bases and J dropped 14 bases, with 15 bases sitting between them. This CDR3 has 13 amino acids. Per the germline V gene, CDR1 is SGHNT and CDR2 is YENEEA. CDR3 nucleotide sequence: TGTGCCAGCAGCTCATACCCAGCCGGGGCCCTCCACTTT. Encoded protein: CASSSYPAGALHF.

This clonotype turned up a few times. This chain uses TRBV28 with TRBJ1-5; D not certain. The CDR3 contains 16 residues. Deletions cut 1 base from V and 4 bases from J, with 14 bases between. Germline V gives CDR1 MDHEN, CDR2 SYDVKM. The CDR3 spells CASSLSGSGENQPQHF. In DNA form, the CDR3 reads TGTGCCAGCAGTTTATCGGGGTCTGGGGAAAATCAGCCCCAGCATTTT.

This chain's CDR3 is CATSRDFGASPLHF. The CDR3 nucleotides are TGTGCCACCAGCAGAGATTTTGGGGCTTCACCCCTCCACTTT. The V call is TRBV15, the J call TRBJ1-6; tentative D call: TRBD1 (5 bases). The CDR3 contains 14 residues. Germline V lookup: CDR1 LNHNV, CDR2 YYDKDF (reference sequence). V was pared by 0 bases and J by 9 bases, with 9 bases between.

This clonotype was seen a handful of times. The chain couples TRBV6-2 or TRBV6-3 to TRBJ1-1; possible D gene TRBD1, 5 bases. The V end was cut by 2 bases, the J end by 0 bases, with 10 bases between. Germline V lookup: CDR1 MNHEY, CDR2 SVGEGT. This CDR3 has 15 residues. Here the CDR3 DNA reads TGTGCCAGCAGTTACCGGAGGACATTGAACACTGAAGCTTTCTTT. Translation gives CASSYRRTLNTEAFF.

CDR3: CASSPRGGTSGSSSYEQYF. CDR3 coding DNA: TGTGCCAGTAGTCCGAGGGGCGGGACTAGCGGTTCATCCTCCTACGAGCAGTACTTC. The chain uses TRBV19 and TRBJ2-7; 11 bases map to TRBD2. The CDR3 has 19 amino acids. The J segment lost 0 bases and the V segment lost 5 bases, leaving 15 bases of the junction unmatched. Germline CDR1 reads LNHDA; CDR2 reads SQIVND (reference sequence).

In this sample, this clonotype turned up a few times. The chain carries TRBV7-2 and TRBJ2-6; D is unclear. Trimming removed 5 bases from V and 4 bases from J, with 18 bases in between. The CDR3 totals 17 residues. Germline loops: CDR1 SGHTA, CDR2 FQGNSA. This CDR3 is CASSPTVRVPGANVLTF. CDR3 DNA: TGTGCCAGCAGCCCCACCGTCCGGGTACCCGGGGCCAACGTCCTGACTTTC. The full variable domain, with the rest looked up from reference TRBV7-2 and TRBJ2-6, is GAGVSQSPSNKVTEKGKDVELRCDPISGHTALYWYRQSLGQGLEFLIYFQGNSAPDKSGLPSDRFSAERTGGSVSTLTIQRTQQEDSAVYLCASSPTVRVPGANVLTFGAGSRLTVL.

By frequency in the sample, this clonotype is medium-sized (0.01 to 0.1%). V and J are TRBV18 and TRBJ2-3; no clear D. Per germline, CDR1 KGHSH and CDR2 LQKENI. The CDR3 loop spans 15 amino acids. V was clipped by 1 base and J by 6 bases, with 14 bases between them. CDR3 region: CASSPQFRSPDTQYF. The CDR3 DNA follows: TGTGCCAGCTCACCACAGTTTCGCAGCCCGGATACGCAGTATTTT. The variable domain in full, completed from reference TRBV18 and TRBJ2-3, reads NAGVMQNPRHLVRRRGQEARLRCSPMKGHSHVYWYRQLPEEGLKFMVYLQKENIIDESGMPKERFSAEFPKEGPSILRIQQVVRGDSAAYFCASSPQFRSPDTQYFGPGTRLTVL.

The sample holds a few counts of this clonotype. The chain recombines TRBV7-9 with TRBJ1-1; 7 bases agree with TRBD1. V trimming: 0 bases; J trimming: 5 bases; junction bases outside the gene matches: 15. The CDR3 spans 18 residues. Germline loops: CDR1 SEHNR, CDR2 FQNEAQ (reference sequence). CDR3 region: CASSLASDRDFRWTEAFF. CDR3 DNA sequence: TGTGCCAGCAGCTTAGCATCAGACAGGGACTTTAGGTGGACTGAAGCTTTCTTT.